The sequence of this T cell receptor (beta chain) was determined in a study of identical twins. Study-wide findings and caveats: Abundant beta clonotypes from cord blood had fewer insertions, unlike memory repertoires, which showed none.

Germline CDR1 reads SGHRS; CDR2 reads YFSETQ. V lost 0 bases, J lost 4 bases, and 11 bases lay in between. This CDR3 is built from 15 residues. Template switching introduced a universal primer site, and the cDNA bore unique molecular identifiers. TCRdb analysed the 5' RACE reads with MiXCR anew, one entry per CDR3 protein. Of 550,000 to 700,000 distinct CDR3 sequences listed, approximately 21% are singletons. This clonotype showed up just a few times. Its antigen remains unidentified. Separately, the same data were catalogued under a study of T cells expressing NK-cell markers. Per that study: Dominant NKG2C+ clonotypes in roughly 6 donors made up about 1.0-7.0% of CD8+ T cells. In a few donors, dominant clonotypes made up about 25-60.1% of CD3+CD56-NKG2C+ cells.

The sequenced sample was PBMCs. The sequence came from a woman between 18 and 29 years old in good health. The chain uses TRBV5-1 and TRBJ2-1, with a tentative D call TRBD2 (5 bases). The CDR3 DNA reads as TGCGCCAGCAGCTTGGGACCCGGGGAGTACAATGAGCAGTTCTTC. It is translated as CASSLGPGEYNEQFF.